This T cell receptor beta chain is drawn from a study of glioma-infiltrating T cells after dendritic cell vaccination. Whole-study context: The vaccine used monocyte-derived dendritic cells pulsed overnight with autologous tumor lysate.

Regarding the study as a whole: Few patients contributed both blood and tumor specimens. Longer survival after dendritic cell vaccination followed higher pretreatment TIL content.

As for this clone: Its target is not known.

The PCR used 60 V beta and 13 J beta primers. The table came from immunoSEQ multiplex PCR; TCRdb's copy has only in-frame clones and leaves some out. The top ten hold 9.2% of the sample, which has some 70,000 clones, 82% seen once. Between the trimmed V and J ends, which lost 0 bases and 0 bases, there was a span of 13 bases. CDR1 SGHRS and CDR2 YFSETQ come from the germline V gene. The CDR3 totals 17 residues. The receptor's source is a human donor with glioblastoma. The J gene is TRBJ2-1, the V gene TRBV5-1; the D gene is possibly TRBD2 (5 bases). This specimen was blood, taken before dendritic cell vaccination. CDR3 DNA sequence: TGCGCCAGCAGCTTGGTGGCGTCGGGGAGCTCCTACAATGAGCAGTTCTTC. Translating gives CASSLVASGSSYNEQFF.